The 4 T cell receptor beta chains given below trace back to one sample, sequenced in a study of blood T cell repertoires in COVID-19. Clones were read by immunoSEQ multiplex PCR, and TCRdb kept only the in-frame ones, dropping some. The sample consists of tens of thousands of clones, about 90% of them appearing once. Sequenced material: peripheral blood. These receptors were taken from a woman aged 70-85 years with active COVID-19.

The chain is built from TRBV6-5 and TRBJ2-2; the D gene is possibly TRBD1 (6 bases). The V end was cut by 6 bases, the J end by 2 bases, with 13 bases between. CDR3 length: 15 residues. Germline V lookup: CDR1 MNHEY, CDR2 SVGAGI. The CDR3 DNA follows: TGTGCCAGCAGCCCAGGGGCGGCAAACACCGGGGAGCTGTTTTTT. Translation gives CASSPGAANTGELFF.

The rearrangement joins TRBV24-1 to TRBJ2-3, with D maybe TRBD2 (5 bases). Trimming removed 2 bases from V and 5 bases from J, with 13 bases in between. The CDR3 contains 15 residues. Germline V gene data show CDR1 as KGHDR and CDR2 as SFDVKD. The CDR3 DNA reads TGTGCCACCAGTGATTATCGATTAGGAGGAGATACGCAGTATTTT. Protein sequence: CATSDYRLGGDTQYF.

This chain uses TRBV9 with TRBJ1-2, with D perhaps TRBD1 (6 bases). V was pared by 3 bases and J by 4 bases, with 19 bases between. This CDR3 spans 16 amino acids. Looked up from germline, CDR1 is SGDLS and CDR2 is YYNGEE. CDR3 nucleotide sequence: TGTGCCAGCAGCGCATCTACAGGGCCAGGGGCCTATGGCTACACCTTC. Translating gives CASSASTGPGAYGYTF.

The J gene is TRBJ2-7, the V gene TRBV27; TRBD2 might be the D (5 bases). Per the germline V gene, CDR1 is MNHEY and CDR2 is SMNVEV (reference sequence). The CDR3 has 16 residues. The V end was cut by 0 bases, the J end by 3 bases, with 15 bases between. CDR3 in amino acids: CASSLSYRAEVYEQYF. In nucleotides, the CDR3 is TGTGCCAGCAGTTTATCGTACCGGGCGGAGGTCTACGAGCAGTACTTC.